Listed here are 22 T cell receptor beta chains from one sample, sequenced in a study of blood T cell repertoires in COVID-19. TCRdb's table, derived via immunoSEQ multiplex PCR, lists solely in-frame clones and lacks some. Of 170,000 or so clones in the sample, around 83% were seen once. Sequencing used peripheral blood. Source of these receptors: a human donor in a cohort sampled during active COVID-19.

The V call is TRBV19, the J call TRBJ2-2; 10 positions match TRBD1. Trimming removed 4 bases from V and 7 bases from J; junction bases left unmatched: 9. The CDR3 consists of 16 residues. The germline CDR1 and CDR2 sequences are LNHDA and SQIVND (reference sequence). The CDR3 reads CASSTPGTGVSGELFF. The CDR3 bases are TGTGCCAGTAGTACTCCCGGGACAGGGGTGAGCGGGGAGCTGTTTTTT. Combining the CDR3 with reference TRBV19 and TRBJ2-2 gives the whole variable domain DGGITQSPKYLFRKEGQNVTLSCEQNLNHDAMYWYRQDPGQGLRLIYYSQIVNDFQKGDIAEGYSVSREKKESFPLTVTSAQKNPTAFYLCASSTPGTGVSGELFFGEGSRLTVL.

The CDR3, as DNA: TGTGCCAGCAGCTTCGAGCCGGACAGGGGTGCAGATACGCAGTATTTT. Its protein product is CASSFEPDRGADTQYF. The chain joins TRBV7-9 to TRBJ2-3; 9 positions agree with TRBD1. Per germline, CDR1 SEHNR and CDR2 FQNEAQ (reference sequence). The CDR3 runs 16 residues. V shed 3 bases and J 4 bases; nucleotides not matched to a gene: 8.

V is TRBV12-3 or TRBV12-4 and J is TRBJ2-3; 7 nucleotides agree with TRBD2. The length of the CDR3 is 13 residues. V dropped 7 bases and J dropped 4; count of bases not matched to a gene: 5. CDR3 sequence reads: CASTLRGADTQYF. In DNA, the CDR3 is TGTGCCAGCACCCTTCGGGGGGCAGATACGCAGTATTTT.

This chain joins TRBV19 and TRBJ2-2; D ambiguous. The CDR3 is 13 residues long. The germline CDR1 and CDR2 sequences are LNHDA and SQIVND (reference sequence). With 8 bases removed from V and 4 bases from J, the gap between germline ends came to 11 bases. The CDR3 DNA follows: TGTGCCAGTCGCTGGCAGGTCACCGGGGAGCTGTTTTTT. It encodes CASRWQVTGELFF.

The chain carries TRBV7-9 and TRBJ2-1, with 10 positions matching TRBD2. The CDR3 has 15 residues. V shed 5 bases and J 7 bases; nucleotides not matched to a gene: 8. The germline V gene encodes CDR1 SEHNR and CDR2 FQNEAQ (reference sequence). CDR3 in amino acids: CASSKEREGRNEQFF. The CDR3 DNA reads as TGTGCCAGCAGCAAAGAGCGGGAGGGCCGGAATGAGCAGTTCTTC.

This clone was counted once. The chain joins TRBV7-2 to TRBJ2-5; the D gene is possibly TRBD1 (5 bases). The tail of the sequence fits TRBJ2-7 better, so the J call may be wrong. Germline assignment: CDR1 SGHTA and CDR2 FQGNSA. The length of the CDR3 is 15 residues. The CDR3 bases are TGTGCCAGCAGCCCGATTGGGGCTCCGAGAACCGAGCAGTACTTC. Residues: CASSPIGAPRTEQYF.

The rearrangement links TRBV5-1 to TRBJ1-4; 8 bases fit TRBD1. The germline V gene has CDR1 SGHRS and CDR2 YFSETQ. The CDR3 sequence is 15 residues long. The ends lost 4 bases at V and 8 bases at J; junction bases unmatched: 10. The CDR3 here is CASSSRTGLGEKLFF. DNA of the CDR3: TGCGCCAGCAGCAGTCGGACAGGGCTGGGGGAAAAACTGTTTTTT.

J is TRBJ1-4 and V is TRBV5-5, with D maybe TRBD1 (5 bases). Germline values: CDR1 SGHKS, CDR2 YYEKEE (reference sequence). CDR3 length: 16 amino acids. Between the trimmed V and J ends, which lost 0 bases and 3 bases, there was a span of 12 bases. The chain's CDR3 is CASSLAGDRANEKLFF. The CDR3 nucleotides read TGTGCCAGCAGCTTGGCGGGGGATCGGGCTAATGAAAAACTGTTTTTT. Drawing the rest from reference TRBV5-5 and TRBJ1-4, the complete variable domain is DAGVTQSPTHLIKTRGQQVTLRCSPISGHKSVSWYQQVLGQGPQFIFQYYEKEERGRGNFPDRFSARQFPNYSSELNVNALLLGDSALYLCASSLAGDRANEKLFFGSGTQLSVL.

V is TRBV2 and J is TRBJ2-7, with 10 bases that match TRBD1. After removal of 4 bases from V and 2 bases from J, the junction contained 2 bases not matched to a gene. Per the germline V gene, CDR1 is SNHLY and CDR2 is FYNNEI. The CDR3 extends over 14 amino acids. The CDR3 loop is CASSAGQGTYEQYF. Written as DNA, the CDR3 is TGTGCCAGCAGTGCGGGACAGGGGACCTACGAGCAGTACTTC.

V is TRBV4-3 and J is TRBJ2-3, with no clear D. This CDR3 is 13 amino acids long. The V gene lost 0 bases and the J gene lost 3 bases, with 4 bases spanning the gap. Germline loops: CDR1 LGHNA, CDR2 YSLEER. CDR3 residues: CASSQDQTDTQYF. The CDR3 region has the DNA TGCGCCAGCAGCCAAGATCAGACAGATACGCAGTATTTT.

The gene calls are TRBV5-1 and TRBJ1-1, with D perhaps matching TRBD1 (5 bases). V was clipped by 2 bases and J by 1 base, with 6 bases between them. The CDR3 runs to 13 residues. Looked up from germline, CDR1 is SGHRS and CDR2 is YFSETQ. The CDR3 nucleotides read TGCGCCAGCAGCTTTCAGGGGAACACTGAAGCTTTCTTT. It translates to CASSFQGNTEAFF.

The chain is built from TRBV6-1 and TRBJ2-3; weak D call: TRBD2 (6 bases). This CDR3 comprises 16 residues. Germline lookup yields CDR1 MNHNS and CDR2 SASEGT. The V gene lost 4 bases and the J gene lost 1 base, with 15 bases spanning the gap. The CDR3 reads CASSGARGRGTDTQYF. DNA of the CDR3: TGTGCCAGCAGTGGAGCACGGGGGAGAGGCACAGATACGCAGTATTTT.

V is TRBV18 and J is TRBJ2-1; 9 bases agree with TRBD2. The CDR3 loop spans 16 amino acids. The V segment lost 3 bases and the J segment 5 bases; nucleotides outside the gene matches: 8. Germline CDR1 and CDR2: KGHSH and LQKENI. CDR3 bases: TGTGCCAGCTCACCTGAGTGGCGGGAGGGTCACAATGAGCAGTTCTTC. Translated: CASSPEWREGHNEQFF.

The CDR3 DNA follows: TGCGCCAGCAGCCAAGTAACGGAGGGCCTAGAAGCTTTCTTT. Amino acids: CASSQVTEGLEAFF. The J gene is TRBJ1-1, the V gene TRBV4-3; D remains unclear. The CDR3 extends over 14 amino acids. Germline V gives CDR1 LGHNA, CDR2 YSLEER. Trimming shortened V by 1 base and J by 8 bases, and 14 bases separated the two germline ends.

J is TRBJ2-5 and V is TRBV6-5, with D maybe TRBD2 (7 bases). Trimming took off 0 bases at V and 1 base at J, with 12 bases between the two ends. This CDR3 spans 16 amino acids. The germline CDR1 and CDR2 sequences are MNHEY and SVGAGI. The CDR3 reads CASSYSRAGAQETQYF. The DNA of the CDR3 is TGTGCCAGCAGTTACTCGAGGGCGGGGGCCCAAGAGACCCAGTACTTC.

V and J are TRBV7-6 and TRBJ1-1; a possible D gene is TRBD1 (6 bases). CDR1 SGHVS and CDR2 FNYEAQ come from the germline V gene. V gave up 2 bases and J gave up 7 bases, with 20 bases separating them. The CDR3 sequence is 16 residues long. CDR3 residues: CASSLSNNREGVEAFF. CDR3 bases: TGTGCCAGCAGCTTAAGCAATAACAGGGAGGGAGTTGAAGCTTTCTTT. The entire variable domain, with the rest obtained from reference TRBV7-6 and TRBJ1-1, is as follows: GAGVSQSPRYKVTKRGQDVALRCDPISGHVSLYWYRQALGQGPEFLTYFNYEAQQDKSGLPNDRFSAERPEGSISTLTIQRTEQRDSAMYRCASSLSNNREGVEAFFGQGTRLTVV.

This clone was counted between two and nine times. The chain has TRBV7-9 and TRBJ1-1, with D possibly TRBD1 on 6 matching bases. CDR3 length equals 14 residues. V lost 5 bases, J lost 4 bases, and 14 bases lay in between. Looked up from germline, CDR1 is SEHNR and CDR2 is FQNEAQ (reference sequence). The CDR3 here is CASSPQGTGTEAFF. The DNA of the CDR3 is TGTGCCAGCAGCCCACAGGGAACCGGCACTGAAGCTTTCTTT.

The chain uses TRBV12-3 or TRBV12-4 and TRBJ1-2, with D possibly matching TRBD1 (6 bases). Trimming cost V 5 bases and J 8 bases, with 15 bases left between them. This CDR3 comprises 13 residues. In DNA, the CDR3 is TGTGCCAGCAGTCAACAGGGCCCGGGGGGCTACACCTTC. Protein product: CASSQQGPGGYTF.

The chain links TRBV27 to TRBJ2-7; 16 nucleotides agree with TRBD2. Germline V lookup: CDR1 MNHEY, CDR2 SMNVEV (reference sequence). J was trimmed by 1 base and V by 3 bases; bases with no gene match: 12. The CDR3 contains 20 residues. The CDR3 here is CASSLHGTSGRATESYEQYF. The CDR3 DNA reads TGTGCCAGCAGTTTGCACGGGACTAGCGGGAGGGCTACCGAATCCTACGAGCAGTACTTC.

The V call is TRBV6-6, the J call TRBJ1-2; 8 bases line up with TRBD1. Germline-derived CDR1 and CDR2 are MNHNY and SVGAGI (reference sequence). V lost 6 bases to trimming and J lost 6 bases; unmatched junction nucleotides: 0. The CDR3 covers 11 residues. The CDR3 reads CASRQGDGYTF. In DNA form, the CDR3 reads TGTGCCAGCAGACAGGGGGATGGCTACACCTTC.

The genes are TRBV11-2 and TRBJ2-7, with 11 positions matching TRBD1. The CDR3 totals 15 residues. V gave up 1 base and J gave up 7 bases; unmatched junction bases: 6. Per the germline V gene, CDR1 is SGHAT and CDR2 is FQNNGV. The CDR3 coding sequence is TGTGCCAGCAGCTTAGGGGACAGGGGGTTTGAAGAGCAGTACTTC. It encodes CASSLGDRGFEEQYF.

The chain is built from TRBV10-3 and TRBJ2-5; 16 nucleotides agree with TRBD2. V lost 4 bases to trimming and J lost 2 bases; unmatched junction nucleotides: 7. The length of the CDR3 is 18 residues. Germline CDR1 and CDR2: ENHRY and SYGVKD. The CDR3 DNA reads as TGTGCCATCAGTGTTCCCGGGACTAGCGGGGGGGGTCAAGAGACCCAGTACTTC. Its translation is CAISVPGTSGGGQETQYF.